Presented here are 26 T cell receptor beta chains from one specimen sequenced in a study of blood T cell repertoires in COVID-19. Profiled with immunoSEQ multiplex PCR; TCRdb holds only in-frame clones, not every one. The sample shows around 150,000 clones, over 75% of them seen only once. The source material was PBMCs or T cells enriched from blood (not recorded which). The receptor set was obtained from a woman in her 50s who had recovered from COVID-19.

The chain couples TRBV13 to TRBJ1-2; 7 nucleotides match TRBD1. Per the germline V gene, CDR1 is PRHDT and CDR2 is FYEKMQ (reference sequence). Trimming removed 4 bases from V and 7 bases from J; junction bases left unmatched: 9. The CDR3 has 14 amino acids. The CDR3 loop reads CASSSEDRFGGYTF. The CDR3 bases are TGTGCCAGCAGCTCTGAGGACAGGTTTGGTGGCTACACCTTC.

Turning to this clone: Other DNA sequences in this specimen translate into the identical CDR3. This sequence joins TRBV7-9 and TRBJ2-7, with D hard to call. The CDR3 spans 15 residues. Per the germline V gene, CDR1 is SEHNR and CDR2 is FQNEAQ (reference sequence). Trimming cost V 0 bases and J 3 bases, with 12 bases left between them. This CDR3 reads CASSLAASEYYEQYF. CDR3 sequence (DNA): TGTGCCAGCAGCTTAGCAGCTAGTGAGTACTACGAGCAGTACTTC. The entire variable domain, with the rest obtained from reference TRBV7-9 and TRBJ2-7, is as follows: DTGVSQNPRHKITKRGQNVTFRCDPISEHNRLYWYRQTLGQGPEFLTYFQNEAQLEKSRLLSDRFSAERPKGSFSTLEIQRTEQGDSAMYLCASSLAASEYYEQYFGPGTRLTVT.

This clone was found many times. The J gene is TRBJ1-2, the V gene TRBV3-1 (or the pseudogene TRBV3-2); D may be TRBD1 (6 bases). Between the trimmed V and J ends, which lost 0 bases and 4 bases, there was a span of 9 bases. Per germline, CDR1 LGHDT and CDR2 YNNKEL (reference sequence). The CDR3 totals 14 residues. The CDR3 is CASSQDLQGYGYTF. For the CDR3, the DNA is TGTGCCAGCAGCCAAGATTTACAGGGCTATGGCTACACCTTC.

This clone was seen a few times. This chain uses TRBV7-2 with TRBJ1-6, with D possibly being TRBD1 (5 bases). The CDR3 spans 16 residues. The germline gives CDR1 SGHTA, CDR2 FQGNSA. V was cut by 5 bases and J by 7 bases, with 18 bases left in between. CDR3 sequence (DNA): TGTGCCAGCAGCCCCCGAAGGGGTCAAAGGAATTCACCCCTCCACTTT. It specifies CASSPRRGQRNSPLHF.

The chain couples TRBV9 to TRBJ1-3; D may be TRBD1 (6 bases). The CDR3 extends over 18 amino acids. Trimming took 0 bases from V and 0 from J, leaving 16 bases between them. CDR1 is SGDLS, CDR2 YYNGEE, per germline. The CDR3 protein is CASSVGLGAAFSGNTIYF. The CDR3 DNA sequence: TGTGCCAGCAGCGTAGGATTGGGGGCGGCGTTCTCTGGAAACACCATATATTTT. Looking up the rest from reference TRBV9 and TRBJ1-3 gives the full variable domain: DSGVTQTPKHLITATGQRVTLRCSPRSGDLSVYWYQQSLDQGLQFLIQYYNGEERAKGNILERFSAQQFPDLHSELNLSSLELGDSALYFCASSVGLGAAFSGNTIYFGEGSWLTVV.

The V gene is TRBV7-9, the J gene TRBJ2-7, with D maybe TRBD1 (6 bases). CDR1 is SEHNR, CDR2 FQNEAQ, per germline (reference sequence). The CDR3 runs 14 residues. Trimming took off 1 base at V and 5 bases at J, with 12 bases between the two ends. CDR3 nucleotide sequence: TGTGCCAGCAGCTTAGGGCAGGGGAGCCACGAGCAGTACTTC. It is translated as CASSLGQGSHEQYF.

The chain joins TRBV4-2 to TRBJ1-2; D is uncertain. Between the trimmed V and J ends, which lost 0 bases and 0 bases, there was a span of 8 bases. The CDR3 loop spans 15 amino acids. The germline gives CDR1 LGHNA, CDR2 YNFKEQ. In DNA form, the CDR3 reads TGTGCCAGCAGCCAAGATCTGGGAGCTAACTATGGCTACACCTTC. This translates into CASSQDLGANYGYTF.

The J gene is TRBJ1-6, the V gene TRBV7-3; D gene unclear. The CDR3 sequence is 13 residues long. V dropped 6 bases and J dropped 9 bases, with 12 bases sitting between them. CDR1 and CDR2 from the germline V gene are SGHTA and FQGTGA. The CDR3 nucleotides are TGTGCCAGCAGACGCGAGCCGTTTTCACCCCTCCACTTT. Protein sequence: CASRREPFSPLHF.

V usage is TRBV11-3 and J usage is TRBJ2-4, with 7 positions matching TRBD1. The junction had 12 bases not matched to a gene; V was cut back by 4 bases and J by 15 bases. Germline CDR1 is SGHNT and CDR2 is YENEEA. The CDR3 is 13 residues long. The CDR3 loop reads CASSSENRGLRYF. CDR3 sequence (DNA): TGTGCCAGCAGCTCCGAAAACAGGGGCCTGAGGTACTTC.

The V gene is TRBV11-3, the J gene TRBJ1-1; a weak D match, TRBD1 (6 bases). V lost 0 bases and J 2 bases, leaving 10 bases between the germline ends. Germline loops: CDR1 SGHNT, CDR2 YENEEA. The CDR3 is made up of 15 amino acids. DNA of the CDR3: TGTGCCAGCAGCTTAGAGGCACAGGGTAACACTGAAGCTTTCTTT. Protein sequence: CASSLEAQGNTEAFF.

This clone has just a few counts. The genes are TRBV7-2 and TRBJ1-6; no reliable D call. CDR1 and CDR2 from the germline V gene are SGHTA and FQGNSA. This CDR3 comprises 13 residues. Trimming removed 3 bases at V and 8 bases at J, with 8 bases between. In DNA, the CDR3 is TGTGCCAGCAGCTTTTCAGAGGATTCACCCCTCCACTTT. The encoded protein is CASSFSEDSPLHF.

The chain links TRBV7-2 to TRBJ1-5, with TRBD1 as a possible D gene (5 bases). The length of the CDR3 is 13 residues. The germline V gene has CDR1 SGHTA and CDR2 FQGNSA. V lost 5 bases and J lost 6, with 11 bases in between. CDR3 nucleotide sequence: TGTGCCAGCAGCACGCGGGGGGGTCAGCCCCAGCATTTT. Translating it yields CASSTRGGQPQHF.

In DNA, the CDR3 is TGTGCCAGCAGCTTAAGGGGTTATAATTCACCCCTCCACTTT. Amino acid sequence: CASSLRGYNSPLHF. The chain has TRBV11-3 and TRBJ1-6, with D possibly being TRBD1 (5 bases). This CDR3 has 14 amino acids. Per the germline V gene, CDR1 is SGHNT and CDR2 is YENEEA. The V end lost 2 bases, the J end lost 4 bases, and 6 bases lay between the germline ends.

The chain uses TRBV9 and TRBJ2-3, with D possibly being TRBD1 (5 bases). The germline V gene has CDR1 SGDLS and CDR2 YYNGEE. The CDR3 runs 14 residues. The ends were cut back, 2 bases at V and 0 bases at J, with 7 bases in the middle. The CDR3 bases are TGTGCCAGCAGCGTCGACAGAAGCACAGATACGCAGTATTTT. Protein product: CASSVDRSTDTQYF.

The rearrangement uses TRBV21-1 and TRBJ1-2; TRBD1 was called by the table and not checked on the DNA. TRBV21-1 is annotated as a pseudogene. The CDR3 sequence is 18 residues long. CDR3: CASSKAARGTGVHYGYTF. CDR3 coding DNA: TGTGCCAGCAGCAAAGCAGCAAGGGGGACAGGCGTTCACTATGGCTACACCTTC.

The rearrangement uses TRBV28 and TRBJ1-2; D uncertain. Germline V CDR1 and CDR2: MDHEN, SYDVKM. V was clipped by 7 bases and J by 4 bases, with 13 bases between them. The CDR3 is 13 residues long. Written as DNA, the CDR3 is TGTGCCAGCATAGAACCTACCTCCTATGGCTACACCTTC. It translates to CASIEPTSYGYTF.

The gene calls are TRBV13 and TRBJ2-5; D gene uncertain. Deletions cut 3 bases from V and 2 bases from J, with 7 bases between. The CDR3 spans 13 residues. The germline gives CDR1 PRHDT, CDR2 FYEKMQ (reference sequence). The CDR3 sequence is CASSLAIQETQYF. The CDR3 bases are TGTGCCAGCAGCTTGGCCATACAAGAGACCCAGTACTTC.

This chain's CDR3 is CAISRTSGSTDTQYF. For the CDR3, the DNA is TGTGCCATCAGTCGGACTAGCGGGAGCACAGATACGCAGTATTTT. The rearrangement joins TRBV10-3 to TRBJ2-3, with 11 nucleotides matching TRBD2. The germline CDR1 and CDR2 sequences are ENHRY and SYGVKD. Trimming took 5 bases from V and 0 from J; bases not matched to a gene: 1. The CDR3 covers 15 residues.

The genes are TRBV5-4 and TRBJ2-5, with TRBD2 identical over 8 bases. Losses at the gene ends were 3 bases for V and 4 bases for J; bases not matched to a gene: 5. CDR3 length: 14 residues. The germline CDR1 and CDR2 sequences are SGHNT and YYREEE (reference sequence). The CDR3 DNA sequence: TGTGCCAGCAGCTCTAGGACTAGCACAGAGACCCAGTACTTC. Protein sequence: CASSSRTSTETQYF.

The J gene is TRBJ2-6, the V gene TRBV11-3; D might be TRBD1 (6 bases). V was clipped by 5 bases and J by 0 bases, with 14 bases between them. The CDR3 spans 17 residues. Germline-derived CDR1 and CDR2 are SGHNT and YENEEA. CDR3 region: CASSKQGPGSGANVLTF. CDR3 in DNA: TGTGCCAGCAGCAAACAGGGCCCGGGCTCTGGGGCCAACGTCCTGACTTTC.

The gene calls are TRBV19 and TRBJ2-7; TRBD2 matches at 9 bases. Germline lookup yields CDR1 LNHDA and CDR2 SQIVND (reference sequence). V lost 5 bases to trimming and J lost 6 bases; unmatched junction nucleotides: 11. This CDR3 region has 15 residues. The CDR3 region is CASSPTGTSNSEQYF. The CDR3, as DNA: TGTGCCAGTAGTCCAACCGGGACTAGCAACTCCGAGCAGTACTTC.

The chain couples TRBV5-4 to TRBJ2-1; D perhaps matches TRBD1 (6 bases). The CDR3 loop spans 14 amino acids. The V gene lost 4 bases and the J gene lost 3 bases, with 11 bases spanning the gap. Germline loops: CDR1 SGHNT, CDR2 YYREEE (reference sequence). This chain's CDR3 is CASSRLDSYNEQFF. CDR3 bases: TGTGCCAGCAGCAGATTGGACAGCTACAATGAGCAGTTCTTC.

The rearrangement uses TRBV2 and TRBJ1-5, with TRBD1 as a possible D gene (5 bases). Germline lookup yields CDR1 SNHLY and CDR2 FYNNEI. The CDR3 runs to 14 residues. The ends were cut back, 7 bases at V and 4 bases at J, with 14 bases in the middle. CDR3 DNA: TGTGCCAGCAACTTACCCGGGGGGAATCAGCCCCAGCATTTT. It is translated as CASNLPGGNQPQHF.

The chain combines TRBV11-3 with TRBJ2-2; 7 bases fit TRBD1. The CDR3 spans 15 residues. Germline CDR1 SGHNT, CDR2 YENEEA. Unmatched junction bases numbered 4, after V lost 6 bases and J lost 0 bases. The CDR3 DNA sequence: TGTGCCAGCAGTCCTGGGACAGCGAACACCGGGGAGCTGTTTTTT. This sequence encodes CASSPGTANTGELFF.

This sequence joins TRBV5-4 and TRBJ1-2; D might be TRBD1 (5 bases). Looked up from germline, CDR1 is SGHNT and CDR2 is YYREEE (reference sequence). V was shortened by 4 bases and J by 5 bases, with 9 bases between the two germline ends. The CDR3 has 12 amino acids. The CDR3 is CASSVDKYGYTF. CDR3 sequence (DNA): TGTGCCAGCAGCGTGGACAAGTATGGCTACACCTTC.

The chain combines TRBV5-8 with TRBJ1-4; the match to TRBD1 covers 9 bases. The germline V gene encodes CDR1 SGHTS and CDR2 YDEGEE. Trimming took 1 base from V and 8 from J; bases not matched to a gene: 3. There are 14 residues in the CDR3. DNA of the CDR3: TGTGCCAGCAGCTTGACAGGGGGCTTGGAAAAACTGTTTTTT. Amino acid sequence: CASSLTGGLEKLFF.